Below are 22 T cell receptor beta chains sequenced from a single sample in a study of identifying expanded T cells in peripheral blood. Clones were read by immunoSEQ multiplex PCR, and TCRdb kept only the in-frame ones, dropping some. The sample has more than 70,000 clones; about 90% are singletons. Input material: blood. These TCRs come from a person aged 18 to 75 in good health.

The rearrangement uses TRBV5-6 and TRBJ1-1; D unresolved. Germline V gene data show CDR1 as SGHDT and CDR2 as YYEEEE. This CDR3 has 14 amino acids. V lost 0 bases and J lost 0, with 6 bases in between. The CDR3 protein is CASSLGSMNTEAFF. The CDR3 DNA reads as TGTGCCAGCAGCTTGGGATCAATGAACACTGAAGCTTTCTTT.

The chain recombines TRBV5-6 with TRBJ1-6, with TRBD1 as a possible D gene (5 bases). V was trimmed by 4 bases and J by 7 bases, leaving 18 bases between them. CDR3 size: 16 residues. Per the germline V gene, CDR1 is SGHDT and CDR2 is YYEEEE. CDR3 sequence reads: CASSNIDRVENSPLHF. The CDR3 nucleotides read TGTGCCAGCAGCAATATCGACAGAGTGGAAAATTCACCCCTCCACTTT.

The V gene is TRBV29-1, the J gene TRBJ1-5; tentatively, D is TRBD1 (6 bases). CDR1 is SQVTM and CDR2 is ANQGSEA in the germline V gene. V lost 3 bases and J lost 8, with 14 bases in between. This CDR3 has 13 residues. In DNA, the CDR3 is TGCAGCGTTGAGGTACAGGGTGGGGAGCCCCAGCATTTT. This codes for CSVEVQGGEPQHF.

The DNA of the CDR3 is TGCGCCAGCAGCCCATATCCCCCCATGGACTACGAGCAGTACTTC. Protein sequence: CASSPYPPMDYEQYF. V is TRBV5-1 and J is TRBJ2-7; D gene uncertain. The germline V and J ends were trimmed by 4 bases and 3 bases, with 17 bases remaining between them. This CDR3 is built from 15 residues. Germline V gives CDR1 SGHRS, CDR2 YFSETQ.

The chain carries TRBV4-3 and TRBJ2-3, with D perhaps TRBD1 (6 bases). Germline CDR1 LGHNA, CDR2 YSLEER. Between the trimmed V and J ends, which lost 5 bases and 5 bases, there was a span of 29 bases. The CDR3 is made up of 19 amino acids. CDR3 sequence: CASSLRQGSPVYAVDTQYF. CDR3 sequence (DNA): TGCGCCAGCAGCTTGAGGCAGGGGAGTCCGGTCTACGCAGTAGATACGCAGTATTTT.

This rearrangement joins TRBV7-2 to TRBJ1-4; D is undetermined. V was pared by 5 bases and J by 4 bases, with 8 bases between. The germline V gene has CDR1 SGHTA and CDR2 FQGNSA. The CDR3 covers 13 residues. DNA for the CDR3: TGTGCCAGCAGCAAATCTTATAATGAAAAACTGTTTTTT. It codes for CASSKSYNEKLFF.

The CDR3 DNA reads TGTGCCAGCAGCCCATCGTTGTTGGGAGTTAGGGCAGATACGCAGTATTTT. This codes for CASSPSLLGVRADTQYF. The rearrangement uses TRBV9 and TRBJ2-3, with D maybe TRBD2 (5 bases). Per the germline V gene, CDR1 is SGDLS and CDR2 is YYNGEE. The CDR3 is made up of 17 amino acids. Between the trimmed V and J ends, which lost 4 bases and 4 bases, there was a span of 22 bases.

This sequence joins TRBV4-1 and TRBJ1-1; maybe TRBD1 (5 bases). The V end was cut by 3 bases, the J end by 4 bases, with 30 bases between. This CDR3 has 20 amino acids. The germline V gene has CDR1 MGHRA and CDR2 YSYEKL. The CDR3 is CASSHSNRGGKGARGTEAFF. As DNA, the CDR3 is TGCGCCAGCAGCCACTCAAATAGAGGAGGAAAAGGGGCGCGGGGCACTGAAGCTTTCTTT.

The CDR3 bases are TGTGCCTGGAGGGACACAGGGGAGTATGGCTACACCTTC. Translation gives CAWRDTGEYGYTF. This chain connects TRBV30 to TRBJ1-2; 7 bases are shared with TRBD1. The CDR3 contains 13 residues. In germline, CDR1 is GTSNPN, CDR2 SVGIG (reference sequence). Trimming cost V 3 bases and J 5 bases; bases outside gene matches: 6.

The chain joins TRBV4-3 to TRBJ2-1; maybe TRBD2 (5 bases). CDR1 LGHNA and CDR2 YSLEER come from the germline V gene. Trimming removed 1 base at V and 7 bases at J, with 11 bases between. This CDR3 spans 14 amino acids. Written as DNA, the CDR3 is TGCGCCAGCAGCCAAGGAACGGGGTGGAATGAGCAGTTCTTC. It encodes CASSQGTGWNEQFF.

V usage is TRBV7-3 and J usage is TRBJ2-3; 10 bases line up with TRBD2. The length of the CDR3 is 15 residues. V shed 5 bases and J 0 bases; nucleotides not matched to a gene: 2. Germline values: CDR1 SGHTA, CDR2 FQGTGA. CDR3 region: CASSRTSGSTDTQYF. The CDR3 nucleotides are TGTGCCAGCAGCAGGACTAGCGGCAGCACAGATACGCAGTATTTT.

The chain uses TRBV19 and TRBJ1-4; possible D gene TRBD1, 5 bases. The CDR3 runs 17 residues. Germline V gene data show CDR1 as LNHDA and CDR2 as SQIVND (reference sequence). V was pared by 4 bases and J by 8 bases, with 23 bases between. CDR3 amino acids: CASSKKGQGWSEEKLFF. The CDR3 DNA reads TGTGCCAGTAGTAAAAAGGGGCAGGGCTGGAGCGAGGAAAAACTGTTTTTT.

The chain couples TRBV27 to TRBJ1-5; D perhaps matches TRBD1 (5 bases). The CDR3 contains 15 residues. Germline V CDR1 and CDR2: MNHEY, SMNVEV (reference sequence). Trimming cost V 7 bases and J 5 bases, with 18 bases left between them. The CDR3 loop is CASKVRGRGDQPQHF. CDR3 nucleotides: TGTGCCAGCAAGGTACGGGGACGGGGGGATCAGCCCCAGCATTTT.

This clone is medium-sized by share. The chain links TRBV6-1 to TRBJ2-2; no reliable D call. V shed 1 base and J shed 3 bases, with 3 bases lying between them. The CDR3 consists of 13 residues. The germline V gene encodes CDR1 MNHNS and CDR2 SASEGT. DNA of the CDR3: TGTGCCAGCAGTGAAGGGGACACCGGGGAGCTGTTTTTT. Translating gives CASSEGDTGELFF.

This clone was counted once. The J gene is TRBJ2-3, the V gene TRBV27; D uncertain. Trimming pared 6 bases from V and 0 bases from J, leaving 13 bases between. Germline V lookup: CDR1 MNHEY, CDR2 SMNVEV (reference sequence). The CDR3 loop spans 15 amino acids. The CDR3: CASRYHRASTDTQYF. CDR3 in DNA: TGTGCCAGCAGATATCATCGAGCTAGCACAGATACGCAGTATTTT.

The gene calls are TRBV6-1 and TRBJ2-1; D gene unclear. This CDR3 comprises 15 residues. Trimming left V 5 bases short and J 2 bases short, with 13 bases between. Germline V gene sequence: CDR1 MNHNS, CDR2 SASEGT. CDR3 nucleotide sequence: TGTGCCAGCAGTATACACGACAATACCTACAATGAGCAGTTCTTC. Amino acids: CASSIHDNTYNEQFF.

The V and J genes are TRBV9 and TRBJ2-1, with 9 bases identical to TRBD1. J was trimmed by 9 bases and V by 3 bases; bases with no gene match: 19. The CDR3 has 18 amino acids. The germline V gene encodes CDR1 SGDLS and CDR2 YYNGEE. Here the CDR3 reads CASSAHRSPGDRAPEQFF. The CDR3 nucleotides are TGTGCCAGCAGCGCCCATAGGAGCCCCGGGGACAGGGCTCCTGAGCAGTTCTTC.

This clone was counted a few times. This sequence joins TRBV4-1 and TRBJ2-1; 7 nucleotides match TRBD2. The CDR3 runs 17 residues. V dropped 1 base and J dropped 4; count of bases not matched to a gene: 10. Germline values: CDR1 MGHRA, CDR2 YSYEKL. CDR3 residues: CASSQVYSGGWYNEQFF. As DNA, the CDR3 is TGCGCCAGCAGCCAAGTCTACTCGGGGGGTTGGTACAATGAGCAGTTCTTC.

The chain couples TRBV6-5 to TRBJ1-6; the D is unclear. The CDR3 is 13 residues long. V dropped 3 bases and J dropped 9 bases, with 9 bases sitting between them. Looked up from germline, CDR1 is MNHEY and CDR2 is SVGAGI. CDR3 protein: CASSYQESSPLHF. CDR3 DNA sequence: TGTGCCAGCAGTTATCAGGAGAGTTCACCCCTCCACTTT.

This chain connects TRBV6-1 to TRBJ1-2; TRBD1 agrees at 8 bases. This CDR3 region has 13 residues. Germline CDR1 reads MNHNS; CDR2 reads SASEGT. Losses at the gene ends were 6 bases for V and 7 bases for J; bases not matched to a gene: 7. CDR3: CASSSDRVGGYTF. CDR3 nucleotide sequence: TGTGCCAGCAGCTCGGACAGGGTCGGTGGCTACACCTTC.

The genes are TRBV7-9 and TRBJ2-7, with D perhaps given as TRBD1 or TRBD2 (7 bases each). The germline V gene has CDR1 SEHNR and CDR2 FQNEAQ (reference sequence). V lost 5 bases and J lost 4, with 15 bases in between. The CDR3 length is 14 residues. CDR3 region: CASSPGTAGYEQYF. CDR3 DNA sequence: TGTGCCAGCAGCCCCGGGACAGCGGGATACGAGCAGTACTTC.

This clone was seen a few times. J is TRBJ1-2 and V is TRBV11-2; no definite D call. CDR3 size: 11 residues. CDR1 is SGHAT, CDR2 FQNNGV, per germline. V lost 5 bases and J lost 4, with 5 bases in between. The DNA for the CDR3 is TGTGCCAGCAGCGCCTCCTATGGCTACACCTTC. Its protein is CASSASYGYTF.